The next 32 T cell receptor beta chains were all read from a single sample in a study of T cell responses to AZD1222 COVID-19 vaccine. The data were produced by immunoSEQ multiplex PCR, yet TCRdb's version contains in-frame clones alone and is incomplete. This sample yields 120,000 to 150,000 clones, of which roughly 90% are seen a single time; about 5.9% belongs to the top ten. The sample here was peripheral blood, taken on day 0 of AZD1222 vaccination. Source of these receptors: an adult in good health.

Concerning this clone: Within the sample, other DNA sequences also encode this same CDR3. This chain connects TRBV5-4 to TRBJ1-1; 8 bases map to TRBD1. CDR3 length equals 13 residues. V lost 2 bases and J lost 5; bases outside the gene matches: 2. Per germline, CDR1 SGHNT and CDR2 YYREEE (reference sequence). The CDR3 bases are TGTGCCAGCAGCTTAACAGGGGGGACTGAAGCTTTCTTT. Its translation: CASSLTGGTEAFF.

This sequence joins TRBV15 and TRBJ1-4, with D perhaps matching TRBD1 (5 bases). Germline loops: CDR1 LNHNV, CDR2 YYDKDF (reference sequence). The ends were cut back, 5 bases at V and 5 bases at J, with 18 bases in the middle. This CDR3 is 16 amino acids long. CDR3 protein: CATSSRSSAGNEKLFF. Written as DNA, the CDR3 is TGTGCCACCAGCTCCCGAAGCTCGGCAGGGAATGAAAAACTGTTTTTT.

The CDR3 protein is CAWSVNRVASGRRVATDTQYF. The CDR3 DNA follows: TGTGCCTGGAGTGTAAATCGCGTGGCTAGCGGGAGGAGAGTGGCAACAGATACGCAGTATTTT. The chain couples TRBV30 to TRBJ2-3; 11 bases fit TRBD2. The CDR3 loop spans 21 amino acids. With V trimmed by 0 bases and J by 3 bases, 20 bases remained unmatched. Germline values: CDR1 GTSNPN, CDR2 SVGIG (reference sequence).

Remarks on this clone: At the DNA level, this CDR3 is encoded by other sequences in the same sample as well. The chain uses TRBV12-3 or TRBV12-4 and TRBJ1-2; 7 nucleotides line up with TRBD1. This CDR3 spans 13 amino acids. V was pared by 2 bases and J by 6 bases, with 3 bases of the junction left unmatched. CDR3 DNA: TGTGCCAGCAGTTTAAGACAGGGTGATGGCTACACCTTC. It translates to CASSLRQGDGYTF.

V usage is TRBV2 and J usage is TRBJ1-6; TRBD1 aligns across 8 bases. The ends lost 6 bases at V and 7 bases at J; junction bases unmatched: 8. CDR1 is SNHLY, CDR2 FYNNEI, per germline. This CDR3 has 15 amino acids. In DNA form, the CDR3 reads TGTGCCAGCAGCAATCCACAGGGGGTGAATTCACCCCTCCACTTT. This encodes CASSNPQGVNSPLHF. Complete variable domain (other parts from reference TRBV2 and TRBJ1-6): EPEVTQTPSHQVTQMGQEVILRCVPISNHLYFYWYRQILGQKVEFLVSFYNNEISEKSEIFDDQFSVERPDGSNFTLKIRSTKLEDSAMYFCASSNPQGVNSPLHFGNGTRLTVT.

The chain recombines TRBV6-2 or TRBV6-3 with TRBJ2-1; 7 bases match TRBD1. CDR1 is MNHEY, CDR2 SVGEGT, per germline. There are 17 residues in the CDR3. Unmatched junction bases numbered 9, after V lost 4 bases and J lost 0 bases. The CDR3: CASSSGQTLSSYNEQFF. DNA for the CDR3: TGTGCCAGCAGTTCGGGACAGACTCTGAGCTCCTACAATGAGCAGTTCTTC.

The chain has TRBV11-2 and TRBJ2-3, with 10 nucleotides matching TRBD2. V trimming: 2 bases; J trimming: 9 bases; junction bases outside the gene matches: 11. The V gene's germline CDR1 is SGHAT and CDR2 FQNNGV. The CDR3 runs 16 residues. CDR3 region: CASSLKTSGSGYTQYF. As DNA, the CDR3 is TGTGCCAGCAGCTTAAAGACTAGCGGGTCCGGGTACACGCAGTATTTT.

This clone was counted a few times. This chain connects TRBV12-3 or TRBV12-4 to TRBJ2-1; TRBD2 might be the D (7 bases). V lost 1 base to trimming and J lost 10 bases, with 11 bases between them. The CDR3 covers 13 residues. The CDR3 nucleotides are TGTGCCAGCAGTTTAGTCGGGGGGCAGGAGCAGTTCTTC. Protein sequence: CASSLVGGQEQFF.

This clone was seen a single time. V gene TRBV6-7 combines with J gene TRBJ1-4, with 10 bases lining up with TRBD1. TRBV6-7 is labeled an ORF, and its function is uncertain. This CDR3 region has 18 residues. V lost 5 bases, J lost 7 bases, and 16 bases stayed unmatched. The CDR3 is CASSLGQGPPRGGEKLFF. The CDR3 DNA reads as TGTGCCAGCAGTCTGGGACAGGGGCCACCGAGGGGGGGTGAAAAACTGTTTTTT.

This chain joins TRBV5-4 and TRBJ2-6; TRBD1 might be the D (6 bases). In germline, CDR1 is SGHNT, CDR2 YYREEE (reference sequence). CDR3 length: 17 residues. V lost 4 bases and J 0 bases, leaving 14 bases between the germline ends. The CDR3 loop reads CASSKGVVDSGANVLTF. CDR3 bases: TGTGCCAGCAGCAAGGGGGTTGTAGACTCTGGGGCCAACGTCCTGACTTTC.

This CDR3 is CASSPNPSYEQYF. The CDR3 DNA reads as TGTGCCAGCAGTCCGAACCCGTCCTACGAGCAGTACTTC. The V call is TRBV27, the J call TRBJ2-7; no clear D gene. V lost 5 bases and J 1 base, leaving 9 bases between the germline ends. In germline, CDR1 is MNHEY, CDR2 SMNVEV (reference sequence). This CDR3 spans 13 amino acids.

This chain links TRBV5-5 with TRBJ1-1; D remains ambiguous. V was shortened by 2 bases and J by 7 bases, with 9 bases between the two germline ends. CDR3 size: 12 residues. From germline, CDR1 is SGHKS and CDR2 YYEKEE (reference sequence). CDR3 region: CASSFGQNEAFF. The CDR3 bases are TGTGCCAGCAGCTTCGGGCAGAATGAAGCTTTCTTT.

The rearrangement uses TRBV13 and TRBJ2-1, with 14 positions matching TRBD2. V was pared by 3 bases and J by 9 bases, with 7 bases of the junction left unmatched. This CDR3 is 16 amino acids long. Germline lookup yields CDR1 PRHDT and CDR2 FYEKMQ (reference sequence). The CDR3 region has the DNA TGTGCCAGCAGCTTCCCCGGGACTAGCGGGAGTGGTGAGCAGTTCTTC. It specifies CASSFPGTSGSGEQFF.

V usage is TRBV7-9 and J usage is TRBJ2-7; D may be TRBD1 or TRBD2 (5 bases each). Germline V gene data show CDR1 as SEHNR and CDR2 as FQNEAQ (reference sequence). The CDR3 covers 14 residues. V shed 1 base and J shed 7 bases, with 14 bases lying between them. The CDR3 bases are TGTGCCAGCAGCTTAGGGGGGACCTTAGGGGAGCAGTACTTC. Amino acid sequence: CASSLGGTLGEQYF.

This clone was seen a single time. The CDR3 is CASNSGGVQETQYF. CDR3 sequence (DNA): TGTGCCAGCAACTCCGGGGGAGTCCAAGAGACCCAGTACTTC. The chain is built from TRBV27 and TRBJ2-5; D might be TRBD2 (6 bases). With 7 bases removed from V and 1 base from J, the gap between germline ends came to 13 bases. Germline V gene data show CDR1 as MNHEY and CDR2 as SMNVEV (reference sequence). The CDR3 totals 14 residues.

The V call is TRBV14, the J call TRBJ1-2; D is possibly TRBD1 (6 bases). CDR3 size: 12 residues. Germline assignment: CDR1 SGHDN and CDR2 FVKESK. V was clipped by 2 bases and J by 8 bases, with 9 bases between them. For the CDR3, the DNA is TGTGCCAGCAGCCAAACAGGGCGGGGCTACACCTTC. Translation gives CASSQTGRGYTF.

This rearrangement joins TRBV6-5 to TRBJ2-1, with 8 bases lining up with TRBD1. The CDR3 covers 14 residues. CDR1 MNHEY and CDR2 SVGAGI come from the germline V gene. Germline trimming cut 6 bases from V and 12 bases from J; bases unmatched to any gene: 13. Here the CDR3 reads CASSDARKDRGQFF. In nucleotides, the CDR3 is TGTGCCAGCAGCGACGCGCGAAAAGACAGGGGGCAGTTCTTC.

The chain has TRBV5-6 and TRBJ1-1; no clear D gene. Trimming stripped 0 bases from V and 4 bases from J, with 4 bases between. This CDR3 is 12 amino acids long. Germline CDR1 is SGHDT and CDR2 is YYEEEE. The CDR3 DNA reads TGTGCCAGCAGCTTGGGAACCACTGAAGCTTTCTTT. This sequence encodes CASSLGTTEAFF. Full variable domain (rest looked up from reference TRBV5-6 and TRBJ1-1): DAGVTQSPTHLIKTRGQQVTLRCSPKSGHDTVSWYQQALGQGPQFIFQYYEEEERQRGNFPDRFSGHQFPNYSSELNVNALLLGDSALYLCASSLGTTEAFFGQGTRLTVV.

The chain has TRBV18 and TRBJ1-4; no firm D call. This CDR3 is 14 amino acids long. Deletions cut 6 bases from V and 4 bases from J, with 12 bases between. The V gene's germline CDR1 is KGHSH and CDR2 LQKENI. CDR3 amino acids: CASSTNGVNEKLFF. CDR3 DNA sequence: TGTGCCAGCTCGACCAACGGGGTTAATGAAAAACTGTTTTTT. Supplemented by reference TRBV18 and TRBJ1-4, the full variable domain reads NAGVMQNPRHLVRRRGQEARLRCSPMKGHSHVYWYRQLPEEGLKFMVYLQKENIIDESGMPKERFSAEFPKEGPSILRIQQVVRGDSAAYFCASSTNGVNEKLFFGSGTQLSVL.

In its sample, this clone was seen once. The rearrangement joins TRBV19 to TRBJ2-3; possible D gene TRBD1, 6 bases. This CDR3 spans 13 amino acids. In germline, CDR1 is LNHDA, CDR2 SQIVND (reference sequence). Trimming pared 7 bases from V and 3 bases from J, leaving 11 bases between. The CDR3 bases are TGTGCCAGTAATGGGGGCTGGACAGATACGCAGTATTTT. It specifies CASNGGWTDTQYF.

The chain links TRBV4-2 to TRBJ2-1, with D perhaps TRBD1 or TRBD2 (6 bases each). The CDR3 has 16 amino acids. The V end was cut by 2 bases, the J end by 4 bases, with 15 bases between. Germline V gives CDR1 LGHNA, CDR2 YNFKEQ. The DNA of the CDR3 is TGTGCCAGCAGCCAACCGGGCGGGACACTATACAATGAGCAGTTCTTC. This sequence encodes CASSQPGGTLYNEQFF.

This chain joins TRBV19 and TRBJ1-2; 8 bases agree with TRBD1. The CDR3 totals 16 residues. V was pared by 5 bases and J by 5 bases, with 13 bases of the junction left unmatched. Germline CDR1 reads LNHDA; CDR2 reads SQIVND (reference sequence). CDR3 bases: TGTGCCAGTAGTGTTGGGACAGGCCCTACTTCATATGGCTACACCTTC. Protein sequence: CASSVGTGPTSYGYTF. Complete variable domain (other parts from reference TRBV19 and TRBJ1-2): DGGITQSPKYLFRKEGQNVTLSCEQNLNHDAMYWYRQDPGQGLRLIYYSQIVNDFQKGDIAEGYSVSREKKESFPLTVTSAQKNPTAFYLCASSVGTGPTSYGYTFGSGTRLTVV.

V and J are TRBV5-8 and TRBJ2-7, with D hard to call. Germline V gene sequence: CDR1 SGHTS, CDR2 YDEGEE. This CDR3 has 14 amino acids. Trimming removed 0 bases from V and 1 base from J, with 8 bases in between. The CDR3 region has the DNA TGTGCCAGCAGCTTGGATGGACGGTCCTACGAGCAGTACTTC. This encodes CASSLDGRSYEQYF.

The V call is TRBV19, the J call TRBJ1-3, with 9 bases lining up with TRBD1. The J segment lost 0 bases and the V segment lost 6 bases, leaving 0 bases of the junction unmatched. The CDR3 sequence is 14 residues long. Per germline, CDR1 LNHDA and CDR2 SQIVND (reference sequence). This CDR3 reads CASRDRGSGNTIYF. The CDR3 nucleotides read TGTGCCAGTAGGGACAGGGGCTCTGGAAACACCATATATTTT.

The chain joins TRBV14 to TRBJ1-1, with 9 bases fitting TRBD1. Germline V gene data show CDR1 as SGHDN and CDR2 as FVKESK. J gave up 1 base and V 4 bases, and 4 bases lay outside the gene matches. This CDR3 comprises 15 residues. Here the CDR3 reads CASSRWGQGNTEAFF. The CDR3 nucleotides read TGTGCCAGCAGCCGATGGGGACAGGGGAACACTGAAGCTTTCTTT.

Of note for this clone: Other DNA sequences from this sample encode an identical CDR3 as well. The chain has TRBV28 and TRBJ1-2; D remains unclear. Trimming stripped 3 bases from V and 0 bases from J, with 5 bases between. This CDR3 has 13 amino acids. The germline gives CDR1 MDHEN, CDR2 SYDVKM. The CDR3 protein is CASSFGANYGYTF. In DNA, the CDR3 is TGTGCCAGCAGTTTCGGCGCTAACTATGGCTACACCTTC.

This clone was counted a single time. V usage is TRBV7-8 and J usage is TRBJ2-7; D is possibly TRBD1 (6 bases). Germline V gene lookup returns CDR1 SGHVS and CDR2 FQNEAQ. The CDR3 is 11 residues long. V was shortened by 4 bases and J by 6 bases, with 7 bases between the two germline ends. This CDR3 is CASSWTVEQYF. The CDR3 DNA reads as TGTGCCAGCAGCTGGACAGTCGAGCAGTACTTC.

The chain links TRBV19 to TRBJ2-2; the match to TRBD2 covers 8 bases. This CDR3 region has 17 residues. J was trimmed by 6 bases and V by 9 bases; bases with no gene match: 18. Germline V lookup: CDR1 LNHDA, CDR2 SQIVND (reference sequence). This chain's CDR3 is CASRGGRGGLSAGELFF. In DNA form, the CDR3 reads TGTGCCAGCCGGGGCGGTCGGGGGGGACTTAGTGCCGGGGAGCTGTTTTTT.

V usage is TRBV6-2 or TRBV6-3 and J usage is TRBJ1-3; weak D call: TRBD1 (5 bases). Germline V gene lookup returns CDR1 MNHEY and CDR2 SVGEGT. The CDR3 loop spans 14 amino acids. The V gene lost 2 bases and the J gene lost 4 bases, with 9 bases spanning the gap. The CDR3 region is CASSYVGLGNTIYF. DNA for the CDR3: TGTGCCAGCAGTTACGTGGGGCTCGGAAACACCATATATTTT.

The CDR3 sequence: CASSYSVTDTQYF. Written as DNA, the CDR3 is TGTGCCAGCAGTTACTCAGTCACAGATACGCAGTATTTT. The chain recombines TRBV6-2 or TRBV6-3 with TRBJ2-3; no definite D call. The CDR3 runs 13 residues. Germline values: CDR1 MNHEY, CDR2 SVGEGT. Trimming left V 0 bases short and J 2 bases short, with 3 bases between.

The rearrangement links TRBV18 to TRBJ2-3, with D unresolved. CDR3 length equals 13 residues. Germline V gene sequence: CDR1 KGHSH, CDR2 LQKENI. V lost 3 bases, J lost 6 bases, and 10 bases lay in between. The CDR3 bases are TGTGCCAGCTCACCGAATGATATGGATACGCAGTATTTT. Translating gives CASSPNDMDTQYF.

The chain carries TRBV5-1 and TRBJ2-7; 8 positions match TRBD1. The trim removed 0 bases at V and 7 bases at J, leaving 9 bases unmatched. CDR3 length: 15 amino acids. CDR1 and CDR2 from the germline V gene are SGHRS and YFSETQ. The CDR3 region is CASSLAGQGAREQYF. DNA for the CDR3: TGCGCCAGCAGCTTGGCCGGGCAGGGGGCGAGGGAGCAGTACTTC. The full variable domain, completed using reference TRBV5-1 and TRBJ2-7, is KAGVTQTPRYLIKTRGQQVTLSCSPISGHRSVSWYQQTPGQGLQFLFEYFSETQRNKGNFPGRFSGRQFSNSRSEMNVSTLELGDSALYLCASSLAGQGAREQYFGPGTRLTVT.